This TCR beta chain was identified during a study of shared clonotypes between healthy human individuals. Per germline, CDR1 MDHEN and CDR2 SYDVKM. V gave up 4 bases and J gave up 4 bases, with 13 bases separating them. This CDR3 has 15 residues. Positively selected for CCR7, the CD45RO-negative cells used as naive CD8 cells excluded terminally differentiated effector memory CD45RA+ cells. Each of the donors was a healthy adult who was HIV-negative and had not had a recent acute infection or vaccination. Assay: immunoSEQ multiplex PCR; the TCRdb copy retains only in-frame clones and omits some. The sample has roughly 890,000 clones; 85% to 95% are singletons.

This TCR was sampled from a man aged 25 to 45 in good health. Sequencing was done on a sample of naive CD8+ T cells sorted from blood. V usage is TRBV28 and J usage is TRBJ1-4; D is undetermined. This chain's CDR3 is CASSWIATNNEKLFF. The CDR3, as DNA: TGTGCCAGCAGTTGGATAGCGACAAATAATGAAAAACTGTTTTTT.